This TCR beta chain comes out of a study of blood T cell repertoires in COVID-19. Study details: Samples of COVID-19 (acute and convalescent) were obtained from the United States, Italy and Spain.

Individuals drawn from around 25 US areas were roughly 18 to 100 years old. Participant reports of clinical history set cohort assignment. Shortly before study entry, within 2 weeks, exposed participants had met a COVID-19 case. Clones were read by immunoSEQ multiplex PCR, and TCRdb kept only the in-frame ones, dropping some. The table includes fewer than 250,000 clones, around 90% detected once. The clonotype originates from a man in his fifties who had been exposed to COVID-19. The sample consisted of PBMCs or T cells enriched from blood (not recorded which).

The CDR3 DNA sequence: TGTGCCAGCAGCTCAGGGACAGGGGGCGCAGATGGCTACACCTTC. It yields the protein CASSSGTGGADGYTF. The genes are TRBV7-9 and TRBJ1-2; 12 nucleotides align to TRBD1. Germline V gene data show CDR1 as SEHNR and CDR2 as FQNEAQ (reference sequence). The CDR3 totals 15 residues. J gave up 6 bases and V 4 bases, and 6 bases lay outside the gene matches.